This T cell receptor (beta chain) is drawn from a study of blood T cell repertoires in COVID-19. The overall study: PBMCs, B-cell-depleted T cells, or T cells were the source of the cDNA or gDNA that made up the material.

TCRdb's table, derived via immunoSEQ multiplex PCR, lists solely in-frame clones and lacks some. Of approximately 300,000 clones detected, 70% to 90% appear once; the ten largest clones hold around 6%. Germline values: CDR1 SQVTM, CDR2 ANQGSEA. V dropped 5 bases and J dropped 0 bases, with 13 bases sitting between them. The CDR3 covers 15 residues. The age range of participants was about 18 to 100 years, with residence in some 25 US areas. This chain uses TRBV29-1 with TRBJ2-2; D is possibly TRBD2 (6 bases). Sequenced: PBMCs or T cells enriched from blood (not recorded which). The clonotype was recovered from a woman in her twenties or thirties who had recovered from COVID-19. CDR3 DNA: TGCAGCGTTCCTGGGGGGTTGACGAACACCGGGGAGCTGTTTTTT. Amino acids: CSVPGGLTNTGELFF.